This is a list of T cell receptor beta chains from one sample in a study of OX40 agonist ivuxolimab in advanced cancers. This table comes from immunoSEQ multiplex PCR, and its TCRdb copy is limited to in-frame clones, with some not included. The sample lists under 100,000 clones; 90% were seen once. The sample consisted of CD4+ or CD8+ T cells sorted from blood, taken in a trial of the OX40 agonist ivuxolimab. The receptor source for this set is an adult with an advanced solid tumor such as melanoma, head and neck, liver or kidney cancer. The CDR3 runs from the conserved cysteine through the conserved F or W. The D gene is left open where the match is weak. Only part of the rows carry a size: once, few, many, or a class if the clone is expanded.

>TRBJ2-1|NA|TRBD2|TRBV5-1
CASSFQREFFPNVDEQFF
TGCGCCAGCAGCTTCCAGCGGGAGTTTTTCCCGAACGTGGATGAGCAGTTCTTC
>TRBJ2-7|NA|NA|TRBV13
CASSSTGVTYEQYF
TGTGCCAGCAGCTCCACAGGTGTTACCTACGAGCAGTACTTC
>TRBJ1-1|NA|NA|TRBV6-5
CASSYSIRNTEAFF
TGTGCCAGCAGTTACTCGATCCGAAACACTGAAGCTTTCTTT
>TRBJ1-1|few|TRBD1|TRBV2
CASTGQGDTEAFF
TGTGCCAGCACCGGACAGGGAGACACTGAAGCTTTCTTT
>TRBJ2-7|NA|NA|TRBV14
CASSQQVTRESSYEQYF
TGTGCCAGCAGCCAACAGGTAACGCGAGAATCCTCCTACGAGCAGTACTTC
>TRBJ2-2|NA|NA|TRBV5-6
CASSFTRRASNTGELFF
TGTGCCAGCAGCTTTACCCGCAGGGCCTCGAACACCGGGGAGCTGTTTTTT
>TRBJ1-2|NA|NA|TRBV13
CASRSTLNYGYTF
TGTGCCAGCAGGTCGACACTCAACTATGGCTACACCTTC
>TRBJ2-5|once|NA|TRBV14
CASSLQGTQYF
TGTGCCAGCAGCCTGCAGGGTACCCAGTACTTC
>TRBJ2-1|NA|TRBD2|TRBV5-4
CASKTSGGRSYNEQFF
TGTGCCAGCAAGACTAGCGGGGGCCGCTCCTACAATGAGCAGTTCTTC
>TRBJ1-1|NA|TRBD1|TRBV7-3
CASSIRTGRGSEAFF
TGTGCCAGCAGCATTCGGACAGGACGGGGGTCTGAAGCTTTCTTT
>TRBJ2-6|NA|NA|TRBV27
CASSSILSGANVLTF
TGTGCCAGCTCCTCCATCCTCTCTGGGGCCAACGTCCTGACTTTC
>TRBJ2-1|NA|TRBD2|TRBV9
CASSTWTSGSYNEQFF
TGTGCCAGCAGCACCTGGACTAGCGGGAGCTACAATGAGCAGTTCTTC
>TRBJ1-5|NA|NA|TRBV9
CASSVAGSNQPQHF
TGTGCCAGCAGCGTAGCGGGTTCGAATCAGCCCCAGCATTTT
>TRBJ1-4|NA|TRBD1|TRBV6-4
CASSKTGFYEKLFF
TGTGCCAGCAGTAAGACAGGGTTCTATGAAAAACTGTTTTTT
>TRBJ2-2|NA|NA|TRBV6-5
CASSTDLSGELFF
TGTGCCAGCAGTACAGACTTGAGCGGGGAGCTGTTTTTT
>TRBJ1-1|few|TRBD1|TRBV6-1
CASSERTGVAFF
TGTGCCAGCAGTGAAAGGACAGGGGTAGCTTTCTTT
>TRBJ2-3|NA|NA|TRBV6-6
CASSRNRGGGAQYF
TGTGCCAGCAGTCGCAACAGGGGAGGAGGTGCGCAGTATTTT
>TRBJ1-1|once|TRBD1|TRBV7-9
CASSLGTGRGNTEAFF
TGTGCCAGCAGCTTAGGGACAGGGAGGGGGAACACTGAAGCTTTCTTT
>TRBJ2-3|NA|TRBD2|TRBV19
CASSLTGTSGTDTQYF
TGTGCCAGTAGTCTAACCGGGACTAGCGGCACAGATACGCAGTATTTT
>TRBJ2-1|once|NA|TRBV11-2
CASSHLGGEQFF
TGTGCCAGCAGCCACCTGGGTGGGGAGCAGTTCTTC
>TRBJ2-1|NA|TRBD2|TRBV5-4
CASSLGGGYNEQFF
TGTGCCAGCAGCTTGGGGGGAGGGTACAATGAGCAGTTCTTC
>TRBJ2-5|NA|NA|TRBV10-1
CASSESGKGTQYF
TGCGCCAGCAGTGAGTCCGGGAAGGGGACCCAGTACTTC
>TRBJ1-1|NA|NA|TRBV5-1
CASSPQGRGTEAFF
TGCGCCAGCAGCCCACAGGGAAGGGGGACTGAAGCTTTCTTT
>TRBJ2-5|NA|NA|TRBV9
CASSVGVGGQETQYF
TGTGCCAGCAGCGTAGGAGTTGGGGGTCAAGAGACCCAGTACTTC
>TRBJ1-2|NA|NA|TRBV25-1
CASSGAGDGYTF
TGTGCCAGCAGTGGGGCAGGGGATGGCTACACCTTC
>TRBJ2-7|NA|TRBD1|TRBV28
CASSLDRARKYEQYF
TGTGCCAGCAGCTTGGACAGGGCAAGGAAGTACGAGCAGTACTTC
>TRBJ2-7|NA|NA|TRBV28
CASSTTNSYEQYF
TGTGCCAGCAGCACGACGAACTCCTACGAGCAGTACTTC
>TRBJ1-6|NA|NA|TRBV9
CASSVGRVDSPLHF
TGTGCCAGCAGCGTAGGCAGGGTTGATTCACCCCTCCACTTT
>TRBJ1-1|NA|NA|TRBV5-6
CASSLAMGGTEAFF
TGTGCCAGCAGCTTGGCCATGGGGGGCACTGAAGCTTTCTTT
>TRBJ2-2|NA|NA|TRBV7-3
CASSLTPQGNTGELFF
TGTGCCAGCAGCTTAACTCCACAGGGGAACACCGGGGAGCTGTTTTTT
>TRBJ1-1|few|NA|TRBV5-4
CASSLVGTEAFF
TGTGCCAGCAGCTTGGTGGGCACTGAAGCTTTCTTT
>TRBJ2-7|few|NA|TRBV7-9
CASSPGRDEQYF
TGTGCCAGCAGCCCCGGACGAGACGAGCAGTACTTC
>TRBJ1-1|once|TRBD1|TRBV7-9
CASSTSTGVFSVAFF
TGTGCCAGCAGCACCTCGACAGGGGTATTCTCTGTTGCTTTCTTT
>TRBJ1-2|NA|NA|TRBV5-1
CASSLDGNYGYTF
TGCGCCAGCAGCTTGGACGGAAACTATGGCTACACCTTC
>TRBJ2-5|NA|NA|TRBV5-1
CASSSQGSEETQYF
TGCGCCAGCAGCTCACAGGGAAGTGAAGAGACCCAGTACTTC
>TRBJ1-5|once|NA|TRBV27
CASSHPGPQHF
TGTGCCAGCAGTCACCCGGGGCCCCAGCATTTT
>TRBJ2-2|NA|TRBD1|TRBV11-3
CASSLGDRVNTGELFF
TGTGCCAGCAGCTTAGGGGACAGGGTGAACACCGGGGAGCTGTTTTTT
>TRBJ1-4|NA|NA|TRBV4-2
CASSQDRRGSGEKLFF
TGTGCCAGCAGCCAAGATCGGAGGGGGAGCGGTGAAAAACTGTTTTTT
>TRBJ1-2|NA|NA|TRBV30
CAWSQQIYSYGYTF
TGTGCCTGGAGTCAACAGATTTATTCCTATGGCTACACCTTC